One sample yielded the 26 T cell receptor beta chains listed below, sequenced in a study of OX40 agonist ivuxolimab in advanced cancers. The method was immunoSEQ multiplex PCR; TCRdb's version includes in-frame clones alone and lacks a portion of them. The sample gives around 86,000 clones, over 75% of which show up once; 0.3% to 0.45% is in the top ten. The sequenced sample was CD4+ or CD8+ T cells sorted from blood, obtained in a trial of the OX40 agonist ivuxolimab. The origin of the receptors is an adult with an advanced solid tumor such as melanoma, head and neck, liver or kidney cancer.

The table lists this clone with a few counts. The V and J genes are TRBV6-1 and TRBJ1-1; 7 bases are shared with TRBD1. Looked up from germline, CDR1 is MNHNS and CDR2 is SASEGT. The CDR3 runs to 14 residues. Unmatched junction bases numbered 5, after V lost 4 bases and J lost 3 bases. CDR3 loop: CASSGHQGDTEAFF. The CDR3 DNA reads TGTGCCAGCAGTGGACATCAGGGGGACACTGAAGCTTTCTTT.

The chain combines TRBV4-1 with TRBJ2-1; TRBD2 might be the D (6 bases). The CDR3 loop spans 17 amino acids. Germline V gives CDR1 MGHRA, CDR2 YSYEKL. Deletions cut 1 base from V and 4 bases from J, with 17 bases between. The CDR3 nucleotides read TGCGCCAGCAGCCAAGCGACGGGAGTGCGTTTATACAATGAGCAGTTCTTC. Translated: CASSQATGVRLYNEQFF.

CDR3 loop: CASSLNPGSGATGELFF. CDR3 nucleotide sequence: TGTGCCAGCAGCTTGAACCCGGGCAGCGGGGCGACCGGGGAGCTGTTTTTT. This chain connects TRBV7-8 to TRBJ2-2; TRBD2 agrees at 7 bases. The germline CDR1 and CDR2 sequences are SGHVS and FQNEAQ. The CDR3 contains 17 residues. After removal of 3 bases from V and 5 bases from J, the junction contained 12 bases not matched to a gene. Full variable domain (remainder filled in from reference TRBV7-8 and TRBJ2-2): GAGVSQSPRYKVAKRGQDVALRCDPISGHVSLFWYQQALGQGPEFLTYFQNEAQLDKSGLPSDRFFAERPEGSVSTLKIQRTQQEDSAVYLCASSLNPGSGATGELFFGEGSRLTVL.

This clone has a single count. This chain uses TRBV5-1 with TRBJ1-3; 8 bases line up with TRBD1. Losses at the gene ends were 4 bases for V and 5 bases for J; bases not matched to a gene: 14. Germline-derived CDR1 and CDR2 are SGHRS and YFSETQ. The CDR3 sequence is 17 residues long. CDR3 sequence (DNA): TGCGCCAGCAGCACCGGACAGGGAGCGACTCCCCGAAACACCATATATTTT. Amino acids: CASSTGQGATPRNTIYF. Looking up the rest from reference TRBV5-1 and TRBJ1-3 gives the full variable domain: KAGVTQTPRYLIKTRGQQVTLSCSPISGHRSVSWYQQTPGQGLQFLFEYFSETQRNKGNFPGRFSGRQFSNSRSEMNVSTLELGDSALYLCASSTGQGATPRNTIYFGEGSWLTVV.

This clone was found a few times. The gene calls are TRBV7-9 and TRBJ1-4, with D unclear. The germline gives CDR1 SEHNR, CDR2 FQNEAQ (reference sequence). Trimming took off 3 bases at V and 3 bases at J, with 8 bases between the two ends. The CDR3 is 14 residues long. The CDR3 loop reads CASSFQASNEKLFF. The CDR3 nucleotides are TGTGCCAGCAGCTTCCAGGCCTCTAATGAAAAACTGTTTTTT.

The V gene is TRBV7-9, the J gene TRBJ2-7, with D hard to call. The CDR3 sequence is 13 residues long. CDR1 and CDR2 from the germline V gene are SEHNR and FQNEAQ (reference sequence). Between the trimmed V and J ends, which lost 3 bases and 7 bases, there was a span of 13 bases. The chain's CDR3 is CASSFKTLEEQYF. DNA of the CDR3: TGTGCCAGCAGCTTCAAGACACTTGAAGAGCAGTACTTC. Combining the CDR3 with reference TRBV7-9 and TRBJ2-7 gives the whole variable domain DTGVSQNPRHKITKRGQNVTFRCDPISEHNRLYWYRQTLGQGPEFLTYFQNEAQLEKSRLLSDRFSAERPKGSFSTLEIQRTEQGDSAMYLCASSFKTLEEQYFGPGTRLTVT.

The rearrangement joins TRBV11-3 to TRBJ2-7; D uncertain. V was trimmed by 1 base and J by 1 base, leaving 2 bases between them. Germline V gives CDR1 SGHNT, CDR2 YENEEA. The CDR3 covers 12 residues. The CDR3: CASSLVSYEQYF. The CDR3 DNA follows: TGTGCCAGCAGCTTAGTGTCCTACGAGCAGTACTTC.

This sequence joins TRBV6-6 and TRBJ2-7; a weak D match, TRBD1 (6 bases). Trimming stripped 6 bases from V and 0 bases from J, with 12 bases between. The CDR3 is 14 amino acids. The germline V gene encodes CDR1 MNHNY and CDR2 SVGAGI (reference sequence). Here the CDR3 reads CASSDQGTSYEQYF. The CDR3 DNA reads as TGTGCCAGCAGCGATCAGGGGACCTCCTACGAGCAGTACTTC.

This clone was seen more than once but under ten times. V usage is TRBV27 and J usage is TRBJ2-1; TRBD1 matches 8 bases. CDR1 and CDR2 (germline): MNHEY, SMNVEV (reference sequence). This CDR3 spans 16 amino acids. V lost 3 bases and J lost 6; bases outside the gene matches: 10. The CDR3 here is CASSLRGQGVGNEQFF. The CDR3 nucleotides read TGTGCCAGCAGTTTGCGAGGACAGGGCGTGGGCAATGAGCAGTTCTTC.

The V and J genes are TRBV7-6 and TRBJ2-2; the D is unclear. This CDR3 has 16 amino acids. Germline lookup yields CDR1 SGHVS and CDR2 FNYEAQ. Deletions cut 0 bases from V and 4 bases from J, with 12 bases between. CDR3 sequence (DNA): TGTGCCAGCAGCTTAGCGCCGTGGCGGACCACCGGGGAGCTGTTTTTT. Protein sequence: CASSLAPWRTTGELFF.

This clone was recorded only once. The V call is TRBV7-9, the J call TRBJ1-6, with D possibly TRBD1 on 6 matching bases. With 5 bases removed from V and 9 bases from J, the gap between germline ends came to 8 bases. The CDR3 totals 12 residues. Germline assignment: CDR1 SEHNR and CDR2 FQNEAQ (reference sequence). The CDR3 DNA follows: TGTGCCAGCAGCCTAGGGGGTTCACCCCTCCACTTT. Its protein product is CASSLGGSPLHF.

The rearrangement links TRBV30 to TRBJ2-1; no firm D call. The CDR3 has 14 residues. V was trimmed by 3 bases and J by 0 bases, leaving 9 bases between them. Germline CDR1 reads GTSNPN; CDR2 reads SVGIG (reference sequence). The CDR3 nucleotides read TGTGCCTGGAGCTTATTGAGCTCCTACAATGAGCAGTTCTTC. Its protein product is CAWSLLSSYNEQFF.

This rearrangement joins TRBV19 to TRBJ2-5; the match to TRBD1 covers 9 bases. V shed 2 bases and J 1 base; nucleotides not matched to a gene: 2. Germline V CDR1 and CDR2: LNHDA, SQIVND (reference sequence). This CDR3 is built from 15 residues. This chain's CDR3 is CASSITGGPQETQYF. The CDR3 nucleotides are TGTGCCAGTAGTATAACAGGGGGCCCCCAAGAGACCCAGTACTTC.

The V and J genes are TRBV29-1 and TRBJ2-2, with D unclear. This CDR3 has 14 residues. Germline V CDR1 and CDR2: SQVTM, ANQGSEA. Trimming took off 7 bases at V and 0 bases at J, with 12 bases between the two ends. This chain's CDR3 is CSAKGNSNTGELFF. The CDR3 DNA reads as TGCAGCGCGAAGGGTAACTCGAACACCGGGGAGCTGTTTTTT.

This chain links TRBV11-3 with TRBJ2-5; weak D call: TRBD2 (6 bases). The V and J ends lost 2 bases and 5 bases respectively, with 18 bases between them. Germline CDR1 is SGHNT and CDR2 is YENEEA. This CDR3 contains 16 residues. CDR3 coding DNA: TGTGCCAGCAGCTTACGGGGAGGAGGGTATCCGGAGACCCAGTACTTC. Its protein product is CASSLRGGGYPETQYF.

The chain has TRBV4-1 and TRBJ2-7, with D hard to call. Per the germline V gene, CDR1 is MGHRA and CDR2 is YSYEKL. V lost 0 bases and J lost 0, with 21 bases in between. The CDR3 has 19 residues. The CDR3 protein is CASSQDDRKPYLSSYEQYF. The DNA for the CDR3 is TGCGCCAGCAGCCAAGACGACCGGAAACCCTACCTTAGCTCCTACGAGCAGTACTTC.

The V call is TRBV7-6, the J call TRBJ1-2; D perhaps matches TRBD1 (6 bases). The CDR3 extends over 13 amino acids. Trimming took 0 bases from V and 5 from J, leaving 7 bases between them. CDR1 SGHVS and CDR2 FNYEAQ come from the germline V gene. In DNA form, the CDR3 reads TGTGCCAGCAGCTTAGCAGGACAGTATGGCTACACCTTC. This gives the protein CASSLAGQYGYTF. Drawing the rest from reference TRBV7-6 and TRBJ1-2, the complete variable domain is GAGVSQSPRYKVTKRGQDVALRCDPISGHVSLYWYRQALGQGPEFLTYFNYEAQQDKSGLPNDRFSAERPEGSISTLTIQRTEQRDSAMYRCASSLAGQYGYTFGSGTRLTVV.

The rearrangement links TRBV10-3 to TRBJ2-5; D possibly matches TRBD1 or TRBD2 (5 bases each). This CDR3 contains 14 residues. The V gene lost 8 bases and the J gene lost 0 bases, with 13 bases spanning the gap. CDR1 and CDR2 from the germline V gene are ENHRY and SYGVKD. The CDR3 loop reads CAIGRLGDQETQYF. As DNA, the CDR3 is TGTGCCATCGGCCGACTGGGGGACCAAGAGACCCAGTACTTC.

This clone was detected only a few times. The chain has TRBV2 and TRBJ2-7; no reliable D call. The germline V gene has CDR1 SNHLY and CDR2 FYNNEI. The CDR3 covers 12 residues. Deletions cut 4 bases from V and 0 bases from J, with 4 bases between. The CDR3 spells CASSASSYEQYF. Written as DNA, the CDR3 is TGTGCCAGCAGTGCAAGCTCCTACGAGCAGTACTTC.

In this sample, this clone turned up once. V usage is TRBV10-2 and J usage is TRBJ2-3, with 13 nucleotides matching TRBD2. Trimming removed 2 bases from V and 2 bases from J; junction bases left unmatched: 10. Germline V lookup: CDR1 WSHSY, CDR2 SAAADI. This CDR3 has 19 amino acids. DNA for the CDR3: TGCGCCAGCAGTGAGGCCATTCCGGGACTAGCGGGAAACACAGATACGCAGTATTTT. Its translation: CASSEAIPGLAGNTDTQYF.

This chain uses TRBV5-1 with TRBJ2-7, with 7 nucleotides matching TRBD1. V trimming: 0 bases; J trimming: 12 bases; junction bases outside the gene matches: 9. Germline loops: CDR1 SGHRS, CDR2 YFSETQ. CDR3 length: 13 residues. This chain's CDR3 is CASSLVGDSARYF. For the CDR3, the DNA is TGCGCCAGCAGCTTGGTCGGGGACAGCGCGCGGTACTTC. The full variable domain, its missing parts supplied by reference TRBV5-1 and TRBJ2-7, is KAGVTQTPRYLIKTRGQQVTLSCSPISGHRSVSWYQQTPGQGLQFLFEYFSETQRNKGNFPGRFSGRQFSNSRSEMNVSTLELGDSALYLCASSLVGDSARYFGPGTRLTVT.

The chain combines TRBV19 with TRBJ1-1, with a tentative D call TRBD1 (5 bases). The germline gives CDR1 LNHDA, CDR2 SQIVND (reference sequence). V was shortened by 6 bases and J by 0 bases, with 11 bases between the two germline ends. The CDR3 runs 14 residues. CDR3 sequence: CASSPGGLNTEAFF. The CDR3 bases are TGTGCCAGTAGCCCGGGGGGGTTGAACACTGAAGCTTTCTTT.

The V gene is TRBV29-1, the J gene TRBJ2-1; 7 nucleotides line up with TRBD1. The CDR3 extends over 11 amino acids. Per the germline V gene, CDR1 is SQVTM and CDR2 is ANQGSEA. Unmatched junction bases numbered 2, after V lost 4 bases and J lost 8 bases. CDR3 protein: CSVGQGHEQFF. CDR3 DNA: TGCAGCGTTGGACAGGGACATGAGCAGTTCTTC.

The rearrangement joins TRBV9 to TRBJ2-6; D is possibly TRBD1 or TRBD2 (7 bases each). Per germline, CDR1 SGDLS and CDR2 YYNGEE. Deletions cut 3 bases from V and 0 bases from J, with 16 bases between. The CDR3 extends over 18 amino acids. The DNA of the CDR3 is TGTGCCAGCAGCGCTGCGACAGGGAGGGTCTCTGGGGCCAACGTCCTGACTTTC. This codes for CASSAATGRVSGANVLTF. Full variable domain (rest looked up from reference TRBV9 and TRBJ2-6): DSGVTQTPKHLITATGQRVTLRCSPRSGDLSVYWYQQSLDQGLQFLIQYYNGEERAKGNILERFSAQQFPDLHSELNLSSLELGDSALYFCASSAATGRVSGANVLTFGAGSRLTVL.

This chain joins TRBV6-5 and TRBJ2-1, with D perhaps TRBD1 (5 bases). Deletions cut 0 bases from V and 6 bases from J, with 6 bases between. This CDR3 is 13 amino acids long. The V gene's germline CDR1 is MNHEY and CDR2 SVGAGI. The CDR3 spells CASSYSQGNEQFF. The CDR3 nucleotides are TGTGCCAGCAGTTACTCTCAGGGCAATGAGCAGTTCTTC.

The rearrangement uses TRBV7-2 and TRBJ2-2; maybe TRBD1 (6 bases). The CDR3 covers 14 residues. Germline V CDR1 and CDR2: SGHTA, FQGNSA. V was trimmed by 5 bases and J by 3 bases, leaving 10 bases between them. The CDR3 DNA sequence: TGTGCCAGCAGCCCGGGACAACACACCGGGGAGCTGTTTTTT. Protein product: CASSPGQHTGELFF.